The 28 T cell receptor beta chains in this list originate from one sample, sequenced in a study of T cell repertoires in cytomegalovirus infection. TCRdb recomputed calls from the reads with MiXCR, one row per CDR3 protein. Here the sample spans just under 300,000 distinct CDR3 sequences, roughly 9.3% being singletons. The sample taken for sequencing was PBMCs. The receptors come from a human donor in good health (CMV status not recorded). Some clones in this sample may be carry-over from other donors' samples.

This clonotype was counted many times. The gene calls are TRBV6-2 or TRBV6-3 and TRBJ1-6; D unclear. The CDR3 is 17 amino acids. The ends were cut back, 7 bases at V and 2 bases at J, with 18 bases in the middle. Germline V gene sequence: CDR1 MNHEY, CDR2 SVGEGT. The CDR3 coding sequence is TGTGCCAGCAACCCAGCGGGAGGGAGCACCTATAATTCACCCCTCCACTTT. It is translated as CASNPAGGSTYNSPLHF.

Ten or more counts support this clonotype. The chain is built from TRBV7-9 and TRBJ1-5; a possible D gene is TRBD1 (5 bases). Germline CDR1 SEHNR, CDR2 FQNEAQ (reference sequence). CDR3 length: 17 amino acids. The V gene lost 5 bases and the J gene lost 0 bases, with 17 bases spanning the gap. CDR3 DNA sequence: TGTGCCAGCAGCCTAGTGGGGGGAGAGAGTAGCAATCAGCCCCAGCATTTT. The encoded protein is CASSLVGGESSNQPQHF.

This clonotype was counted between two and nine times. The gene calls are TRBV10-3 and TRBJ2-7; 7 bases line up with TRBD1. The V gene's germline CDR1 is ENHRY and CDR2 SYGVKD. The CDR3 covers 15 residues. Trimming cost V 10 bases and J 0 bases; bases outside gene matches: 12. CDR3 DNA: TGTGCCACCTACGAGGACAGGACAGGCTCCTACGAGCAGTACGTC. Its translation is CATYEDRTGSYEQYV.

In this sample, this clonotype turned up many times. This chain connects TRBV6-5 to TRBJ2-1; 8 bases are a match to TRBD2. Germline V lookup: CDR1 MNHEY, CDR2 SVGAGI. The length of the CDR3 is 15 residues. Losses at the gene ends were 2 bases for V and 10 bases for J; bases not matched to a gene: 10. CDR3 nucleotides: TGTGCCAGCAGTTACGGCGGCGGGGGGACCGTCGAGCAGTTCTTC. It codes for CASSYGGGGTVEQFF.

This clonotype was picked up many times. The J gene is TRBJ2-6, the V gene TRBV7-9; the D is unclear. Trimming cost V 3 bases and J 6 bases, with 18 bases left between them. Germline CDR1 is SEHNR and CDR2 is FQNEAQ (reference sequence). CDR3 length: 17 residues. In nucleotides, the CDR3 is TGTGCCAGCAGCTTCGAGACGGTCATTCCTCTGGCCAACGTCCTGACTTTC. Its protein is CASSFETVIPLANVLTF.

This clonotype came up many times. The rearrangement uses TRBV7-9 and TRBJ2-1, with TRBD2 matching 10 bases. With 2 bases clipped from V and 8 bases from J, the junction kept 6 bases outside the gene matches. The CDR3 has 15 amino acids. Germline V CDR1 and CDR2: SEHNR, FQNEAQ (reference sequence). CDR3 bases: TGTGCCAGCAGCTTACAAGCGGGGGGGCAAGATGAGCAGTTCTTC. It translates to CASSLQAGGQDEQFF.

This clonotype was seen repeatedly, ten times or more. The V gene is TRBV20-1, the J gene TRBJ2-1; the match to TRBD2 covers 13 bases. V dropped 3 bases and J dropped 4; count of bases not matched to a gene: 3. CDR3 length equals 15 residues. In germline, CDR1 is DFQATT, CDR2 SNEGSKA (reference sequence). In nucleotides, the CDR3 is TGCAGTGCTAGTGGACTAGCGGGGGCATACAATGAGCAGTTCTTC. Translation gives CSASGLAGAYNEQFF.

This clonotype has a count of ten or more. The gene calls are TRBV3-1 and TRBJ2-7; D might be TRBD1 (6 bases). Trimming pared 2 bases from V and 2 bases from J, leaving 7 bases between. Germline lookup yields CDR1 LGHDT and CDR2 YNNKEL (reference sequence). This CDR3 region has 13 residues. The CDR3 sequence: CASSQNRAYEQYF. The CDR3 bases are TGTGCCAGCAGCCAAAACAGGGCCTACGAGCAGTACTTC.

This clonotype was seen many times. The V gene is TRBV20-1, the J gene TRBJ1-2; tentatively, D is TRBD1 (6 bases). Germline lookup yields CDR1 DFQATT and CDR2 SNEGSKA (reference sequence). The length of the CDR3 is 11 residues. Between the trimmed V and J ends, which lost 6 bases and 5 bases, there was a span of 10 bases. CDR3 loop: CSARGQYGYTF. The CDR3 DNA is TGCAGTGCGCGAGGACAGTATGGCTACACCTTC.

This clonotype has only a few counts. The chain carries TRBV5-6 and TRBJ1-2; D not certain. This CDR3 has 16 residues. V was pared by 0 bases and J by 3 bases, with 15 bases between. CDR1 is SGHDT, CDR2 YYEEEE, per germline. CDR3 bases: TGTGCCAGCAGCTTGGCCGGAAGGGATGGCGACTATGGCTACACCTTC. Translating gives CASSLAGRDGDYGYTF.

As for this clonotype: A read error is possible here, since a much larger clone lies one base away. CDR3 residues: CASSLAVQHPQHF. The CDR3 nucleotides are TGTGCCAGCAGCTTAGCGGTTCAACATCCCCAGCATTTT. The chain couples TRBV7-2 to TRBJ1-5; D not resolved. The germline gives CDR1 SGHTA, CDR2 FQGNSA. The CDR3 length is 13 residues. V was shortened by 0 bases and J by 10 bases, with 10 bases between the two germline ends.

The J gene is TRBJ1-1, the V gene TRBV5-1; tentatively, D is TRBD1 (5 bases). The CDR3 is made up of 16 amino acids. CDR1 and CDR2 from the germline V gene are SGHRS and YFSETQ. V lost 3 bases, J lost 0 bases, and 15 bases lay in between. The CDR3 bases are TGCGCCAGCAGCTATCAGGGTGGACGGATGAACACTGAAGCTTTCTTT. It translates to CASSYQGGRMNTEAFF.

This clonotype has ten or more counts. The gene calls are TRBV12-3 or TRBV12-4 and TRBJ1-5; D unresolved. V lost 6 bases and J 1 base, leaving 16 bases between the germline ends. The CDR3 consists of 16 residues. The CDR3 nucleotides are TGTGCCAGCAGCTCCTCTACGGCGGAAAGCAATCAGCCCCAGCATTTT. It codes for CASSSSTAESNQPQHF.

This clonotype was detected many times. The chain joins TRBV11-1 to TRBJ1-2; TRBD1 might be the D (6 bases). The germline gives CDR1 SGHAT, CDR2 FQDESV (reference sequence). This CDR3 contains 15 residues. The germline V and J ends were trimmed by 4 bases and 4 bases, with 16 bases remaining between them. The CDR3 nucleotides are TGTGCCAGCAGCTCGGGGGCAGCTACCGTCTATGGCTACACCTTC. As protein: CASSSGAATVYGYTF.

This clonotype was seen at least ten times. The CDR3, as DNA: TGTGCCAGCAGCCAAGGGGGTTCGGTGGTCCGTGAAGCTTTCTTT. Protein sequence: CASSQGGSVVREAFF. This chain links TRBV14 with TRBJ1-1; D is uncertain. CDR1 SGHDN and CDR2 FVKESK come from the germline V gene. Trimming stripped 1 base from V and 7 bases from J, with 16 bases between. This CDR3 contains 15 residues.

This clonotype came up many times. The CDR3 DNA is TGTGCCAGCAGCTTGGGGTCTAGCGGGGCTAATGAGCAGTTCTTC. It translates to CASSLGSSGANEQFF. The chain carries TRBV5-8 and TRBJ2-1; 9 bases fit TRBD2. V trimming: 0 bases; J trimming: 7 bases; junction bases outside the gene matches: 5. Per germline, CDR1 SGHTS and CDR2 YDEGEE. The CDR3 is made up of 15 amino acids.

This clonotype was seen repeatedly, ten times or more. The chain carries TRBV7-2 and TRBJ1-1, with D possibly being TRBD1 (5 bases). Germline loops: CDR1 SGHTA, CDR2 FQGNSA. The V end was cut by 5 bases, the J end by 13 bases, with 14 bases between. The CDR3 loop spans 11 amino acids. CDR3 sequence reads: CASSPQDLFFF. CDR3 nucleotides: TGTGCCAGCAGCCCACAGGACTTATTTTTCTTT. Full variable domain (outside the CDR3, taken from reference TRBV7-2 and TRBJ1-1): GAGVSQSPSNKVTEKGKDVELRCDPISGHTALYWYRQSLGQGLEFLIYFQGNSAPDKSGLPSDRFSAERTGGSVSTLTIQRTQQEDSAVYLCASSPQDLFFFGQGTRLTVV.

This clonotype has ten or more counts. The chain is built from TRBV12-5 and TRBJ1-2; possibly TRBD1 for D (6 bases). The CDR3 runs 17 residues. With 5 bases removed from V and 0 bases from J, the gap between germline ends came to 19 bases. In germline, CDR1 is LGHNT, CDR2 FRNRAP. CDR3 protein: CASGRVSATGPNYGYTF. The CDR3, as DNA: TGTGCTAGTGGTCGGGTTTCGGCGACAGGCCCTAACTATGGCTACACCTTC.

This clonotype was seen at least ten times. This chain joins TRBV20-1 and TRBJ1-1, with a weak D call TRBD1 (5 bases). CDR1 is DFQATT, CDR2 SNEGSKA, per germline (reference sequence). V was pared by 1 base and J by 3 bases, with 9 bases between. CDR3 length: 13 residues. CDR3 sequence (DNA): TGCAGTGCTAGAGGAGCAGGGTACACTGAAGCTTTCTTT. Translated, it gives CSARGAGYTEAFF.

This clonotype was counted at least ten times. The rearrangement links TRBV6-2 or TRBV6-3 to TRBJ2-7; 10 positions agree with TRBD2. The CDR3 is 13 amino acids. The J segment lost 6 bases and the V segment lost 5 bases, leaving 4 bases of the junction unmatched. From germline, CDR1 is MNHEY and CDR2 SVGEGT. The CDR3 region is CASSPGLATEQYV. The CDR3 region has the DNA TGTGCCAGCAGTCCGGGACTAGCGACCGAGCAGTACGTC.

This chain connects TRBV20-1 to TRBJ1-5; D remains ambiguous. The CDR3 has 13 residues. Germline V gene sequence: CDR1 DFQATT, CDR2 SNEGSKA (reference sequence). V was trimmed by 0 bases and J by 4 bases, leaving 7 bases between them. CDR3 coding DNA: TGCAGTGCTAGAGAGACGGCTAATCAGCCCCAGCATTTT. Amino acids: CSARETANQPQHF.

This clonotype was picked up many times. The chain links TRBV3-1 to TRBJ2-2; perhaps TRBD1 as D (6 bases). The germline V gene has CDR1 LGHDT and CDR2 YNNKEL (reference sequence). V lost 0 bases and J lost 4, with 12 bases in between. The CDR3 loop spans 16 amino acids. The CDR3 sequence is CASSQDLQGPTGELFF. The CDR3 region has the DNA TGTGCCAGCAGCCAAGATCTTCAGGGGCCCACCGGGGAGCTGTTTTTT.

This clonotype was counted at least ten times. The chain has TRBV6-2 or TRBV6-3 and TRBJ1-5; weak D call: TRBD1 (5 bases). Germline V gives CDR1 MNHEY, CDR2 SVGEGT. The V and J ends lost 0 bases and 7 bases respectively, with 13 bases between them. This CDR3 is 15 amino acids long. The CDR3 DNA reads TGTGCCAGCAGTTACTCTAGGGGTGTAGGACAGCCCCAGCATTTT. It codes for CASSYSRGVGQPQHF.

CDR3 coding DNA: TGTGCCACCAGTGAAAGCAGGGGCAGAGACTACAATGAGCAGTTCTTC. Translated: CATSESRGRDYNEQFF. This sequence joins TRBV24-1 and TRBJ2-1, with D tentatively TRBD1 (6 bases). The CDR3 runs 16 residues. Trimming left V 4 bases short and J 3 bases short, with 15 bases between. Germline values: CDR1 KGHDR, CDR2 SFDVKD.

This clonotype was detected ten times or more. CDR3 coding DNA: TGTGCCAGCACCGCGGCGGGGATCTATGGCTACACCTTC. Translated, it gives CASTAAGIYGYTF. The V gene is TRBV12-3 or TRBV12-4, the J gene TRBJ1-2, with D hard to call. Trimming cost V 7 bases and J 4 bases, with 13 bases left between them. The CDR3 has 13 residues.

This clonotype was counted many times. The chain links TRBV20-1 to TRBJ1-4; D not resolved. Germline CDR1 DFQATT, CDR2 SNEGSKA (reference sequence). The V end was cut by 6 bases, the J end by 1 base, with 3 bases between. The CDR3 spans 11 residues. CDR3 loop: CSALTNEKLFF. For the CDR3, the DNA is TGCAGTGCCTTAACTAATGAAAAACTGTTTTTT.

This clonotype was found many times. The chain recombines TRBV6-5 with TRBJ1-5, with D hard to call. Germline V gene lookup returns CDR1 MNHEY and CDR2 SVGAGI. The CDR3 is 15 residues long. Trimming cost V 0 bases and J 6 bases, with 12 bases left between them. CDR3: CASSYSGSFPQPQHF. CDR3 nucleotides: TGTGCCAGCAGTTACTCAGGCAGTTTTCCTCAGCCCCAGCATTTT.

This clonotype showed up just a few times. J is TRBJ2-5 and V is TRBV10-3; TRBD1 matches 7 bases. This CDR3 region has 13 residues. Germline CDR1 and CDR2: ENHRY and SYGVKD. The junction had 4 bases not matched to a gene; V was cut back by 9 bases and J by 0 bases. The CDR3 sequence: CAIRGLNQETQYF. The CDR3 nucleotides read TGTGCCATTAGGGGGCTAAACCAAGAGACCCAGTACTTC.